This note documents a single T cell receptor (beta chain) sequence. This clone's antigen is unknown. No per-base quality is available; no much larger clone lies one base away. The sample comes from a study of blood T cell repertoires in COVID-19 (dated by TCRdb to the early 2020s). Context from the whole study: Samples from collaborators originated in the United States, Italy and Spain and spanned both the acute and convalescent phases of COVID-19. Where available, HLA class I and class II types were taken from metadata supplied by the sample provider and were not determined by assay-based typing. The repertoires were released in a freely available public database meant as a resource for research on the immune response to SARS-CoV-2. Samples came from the ongoing ImmuneRACE study (first 160 participants) plus 1,254 subjects from 6 global collaborators. The prospective study material was composed of cDNA or gDNA derived from T cells, B-cell-depleted T cells, or PBMCs. The dataset comprised deeply sampled blood TCRbeta repertoires from subjects exposed to, actively infected with, or recovered from COVID-19. Sample metadata almost always included a de-identified subject ID, COVID-19 status, age in years and sex. Study-level results and caveats: The amount of clinical and demographic metadata varied by source and participant and was provided uncurated.

In the prospective study, participants were about 18 to 89 years old, resided in 24 geographic areas of the United States, and were enrolled through a virtual design. Cohort assignment in the prospective study relied on participant-reported clinical history from a screening survey and a study questionnaire. Recovered participants in ImmuneRACE Cohort 3 were defined as having two consecutive negative NP/OP PCR tests, clearance from a healthcare professional, or resolution of symptoms. In the prospective study, mobile phlebotomists collected whole blood, serum and a nasopharyngeal or oropharyngeal swab from each participant. Prospective study participants could optionally give additional blood draws and questionnaires over an approximately 2-month period. Prospective study blood samples were shipped either frozen or at room temperature before DNA extraction. The immunoSEQ Assay, a bias-controlled multiplex PCR, was used to amplify TCRbeta CDR3 regions from genomic DNA. Under the source paper's analysis protocol: Within the assay, amplification of reference gene primers was used to estimate how many nucleated cells each sample contained. Sequence reads were collapsed and filtered to measure the absolute abundance of every unique TCRbeta CDR3 rearrangement. For each sample, productive Simpson clonality was calculated as the square root of Simpson's diversity index across productive rearrangements. Not all clones reach the TCRdb copy of this immuneACCESS table, which keeps in-frame sequences only. Checked studies attribute under half of the gap to unresolved V genes and leave the rest unexplained. The D gene and trimming were derived from the DNA, and the V and J assignments and clone size from that table. Here the sample has 300,000 to 400,000 clones; roughly 90% occur a single time. The ten largest clones represent roughly 2.5% of the sample.

This clonotype originated in a man in his sixties who had recovered from COVID-19. The sequencing input was PBMCs or T cells enriched from blood (not recorded which).

Here the CDR3 is given as CATSDSVNTGELFF. The DNA reads TGTGCCACCAGTGATTCGGTGAACACCGGGGAGCTGTTTTTT. The receptor chain draws on TRBV24-1 and TRBJ2-2; no D gene can be assigned with confidence. V and J are truncated by 2 bases and 1 base respectively, leaving an intervening sequence of 4 bases. CDR1 and CDR2 were assigned from the germline V gene as KGHDR and SFDVKD. The CDR3 goes from the cysteine to the phenylalanine over 14 residues. Just CDR3 DNA is preserved here, 42 bases in frame from base 1.